A selection of T cell receptor beta chains follows, all from one sample in a study of shared clonotypes between healthy human individuals. Repertoires were generated with immunoSEQ multiplex PCR, while TCRdb's copy carries only in-frame clones and drops some. The sample has 2 million to 2.5 million clones, approximately 94% seen once. The sequenced sample consisted of naive CD4+ T cells sorted from blood. All receptors derive from a man in his late teens or twenties in good health. Both conserved end residues are part of each CDR3. The D gene is left open where the match is weak. The size entry is marked missing in some rows and otherwise reads once, few, many or a size class.

j_call clone_size v_call d_call cdr3_nt cdr3_aa
TRBJ1-3 once TRBV10-3 TRBD1 TGTGCCATCAGGCCGCTACAGGGGGCCAGCGGAAACACCATATATTTT CAIRPLQGASGNTIYF
TRBJ1-6 NA TRBV5-5 TRBD1 TGTGCCAGCAGCCCCGGGACAGTTAATTCACCCCTCCACTTT CASSPGTVNSPLHF
TRBJ2-1 NA TRBV7-2 TRBD2 TGTGCCAGCAGTACCCCGGGACTAGCGGGAAACAATGAGCAGTTCTTC CASSTPGLAGNNEQFF
TRBJ1-1 NA TRBV6-5 NA TGTGCCAGCAGTAGAGGGCCTGAAGCTTTCTTT CASSRGPEAFF
TRBJ1-2 NA TRBV28 NA TGTGCCAGCAGCTCCTACTATGGCTACACCTTC CASSSYYGYTF
TRBJ1-4 NA TRBV7-8 NA TGTGCCAGCAGAAGGGGCAGGGATGAAAAACTGTTTTTT CASRRGRDEKLFF
TRBJ2-2 NA TRBV29-1 TRBD2 TGCAGCGTTGAATTCTTCCTGTCTAGCGGTCGGTCCGGGGAGCTGTTTTTT CSVEFFLSSGRSGELFF
TRBJ2-2 NA TRBV27 NA TGTGCCAGCAGTTTCCTCTTCGGGGCTGCGGGGGAGCTGTTTTTT CASSFLFGAAGELFF
TRBJ1-3 NA TRBV9 NA TGTGCCAGCAGCGTAGAGGAGGTCTCTGGAAACACCATATATTTT CASSVEEVSGNTIYF
TRBJ1-2 NA TRBV27 TRBD1 TGTGCCAGCAGTAATCTCGGGACAGGGAGCGGCTACACCTTC CASSNLGTGSGYTF
TRBJ2-5 NA TRBV9 TRBD2 TGTGCCAGCAGCGCTAGCCCCAGCGGGAGGAAAGAGACCCAGTACTTC CASSASPSGRKETQYF
TRBJ2-2 NA TRBV4-1 NA TGCGCCAGCAGCCAACCCGCAGGCTCCGGGGAGCTGTTTTTT CASSQPAGSGELFF
TRBJ1-4 NA TRBV4-1 NA TGCGCCAGCAGCCCTCCACAAGGGGATGAAAAACTGTTTTTT CASSPPQGDEKLFF
TRBJ2-3 NA TRBV5-1 NA TGCGCCAGCAGCTTGTCAGATAGCACAGATACGCAGTATTTT CASSLSDSTDTQYF
TRBJ1-2 once TRBV25-1 TRBD1 TGTGCCAGCAGTGAATATTTTGGGACAGGGGACCATTTGGGCTACACCTTC CASSEYFGTGDHLGYTF
TRBJ2-1 NA TRBV7-2 NA TGTGCCAGCAGCACCCGGACTAATTACAATGAGCAGTTCTTC CASSTRTNYNEQFF
TRBJ2-3 NA TRBV7-2 NA TGTGCCAGCAGCTTAGGGACTATGACTAGCACAGATACGCAGTATTTT CASSLGTMTSTDTQYF
TRBJ2-6 NA TRBV4-2 TRBD1 TGTGCCAGCAGCCAAGATTGGACAGGACCCTTAGTTGGGGCCAACGTCCTGACTTTC CASSQDWTGPLVGANVLTF
TRBJ2-3 NA TRBV29-1 NA TGCAGCGTCTCGGGGCTAGCAGGCACAGATACGCAGTATTTT CSVSGLAGTDTQYF
TRBJ2-1 NA TRBV7-9 TRBD2 TGTGCCAGCAGCTCCCCCTTCCTAGCGGACTACAATGAGCAGTTCTTC CASSSPFLADYNEQFF
TRBJ2-4 NA TRBV5-6 TRBD2 TGTGCCAGCAGCCCCGGGACTAGCGGGAGAGGGCACATTCAGTACTTC CASSPGTSGRGHIQYF
TRBJ2-5 NA TRBV9 TRBD2 TGTGCCAGCAGCGTAGGGCCAGCGGGATGGGCCGGGGAGGGGACCCAGTACTTC CASSVGPAGWAGEGTQYF
TRBJ2-3 NA TRBV19 TRBD1 TGTGCCAGCTCGACAGGGATCACAGATACGCAGTATTTT CASSTGITDTQYF
TRBJ2-1 NA TRBV5-1 TRBD2 TGCGCCAGCAGCTATGGTCCACGGACTAGCGGGAGTAATGAGCAGTTCTTC CASSYGPRTSGSNEQFF
TRBJ2-1 once TRBV5-4 NA TGTGCCAGCAGCTTGGAAAGAAATGAGCAGTTCTTC CASSLERNEQFF
TRBJ2-3 NA TRBV20-1 NA TGCAGTGCTGGAGTAGATACGCAGTATTTT CSAGVDTQYF
TRBJ2-6 NA TRBV5-4 TRBD2 TGTGCCAGCAGCCCGGGGGAGGGCTCTGGGGCCAACGTCCTGACTTTC CASSPGEGSGANVLTF
TRBJ2-1 NA TRBV7-9 NA TGTGCCAGCAGCTTAGACGACAATGAGCAGTTCTTC CASSLDDNEQFF
TRBJ2-5 NA TRBV6-5 NA TGTGCCAGCAGTAAAGACGGATTAAAAGAGACCCAGTACTTC CASSKDGLKETQYF
TRBJ1-5 once TRBV19 NA TGTGCCAGTAGAGGAGGGCTGGGGCAGCCCCAGCATTTT CASRGGLGQPQHF
TRBJ2-3 once TRBV14 NA TGTGCCAGCAGCCCCGTGGTGGGGTCTAGCACAGATACGCAGTATTTT CASSPVVGSSTDTQYF
TRBJ1-2 NA TRBV4-2 NA TGTGCCAGCAGCCCAGGGCCGGGACCGGGTTATGGCTACACCTTC CASSPGPGPGYGYTF
TRBJ1-6 few TRBV30 TRBD1 TGTGCCTGGAGTGACCTGGGACAGGGGGACTCACCCCTCCACTTT CAWSDLGQGDSPLHF
TRBJ2-2 NA TRBV5-6 TRBD1 TGTGCCAGCAGCGGGGGACAGGGGTCCGGGGAGCTGTTTTTT CASSGGQGSGELFF
TRBJ1-6 NA TRBV6-1 NA TGTGCCAGCAGTGAAGCGCCCCCGTCCCTATATAATTCACCCCTCCACTTT CASSEAPPSLYNSPLHF
TRBJ2-7 NA TRBV19 TRBD2 TGTGCCAGTAGTGTTCGGACTAGCGGGAGGGTTTGGGAGCAGTACTTC CASSVRTSGRVWEQYF
TRBJ2-5 once TRBV7-9 NA TGTGCCAGCAGCTTAGCGCTTACTCAGATCGAGACCCAGTACTTC CASSLALTQIETQYF
TRBJ1-2 NA TRBV5-1 NA TGCGCCAGCAGCACCGGGCCGGGGAACTATGGCTACACCTTC CASSTGPGNYGYTF
TRBJ2-7 NA TRBV7-9 NA TGTGCCAGCAGCAGACACTACGGCGACTACGAGCAGTACTTC CASSRHYGDYEQYF
TRBJ1-1 NA TRBV6-6 NA TGTGCCAGCAGTTTAATGTCTGGGACTGCCACTGAAGCTTTCTTT CASSLMSGTATEAFF
TRBJ2-3 NA TRBV6-1 NA TGTGCCAGCGGACAGCTTAACACAGATACGCAGTATTTT CASGQLNTDTQYF
TRBJ1-1 NA TRBV5-6 TRBD1 TGTGCCAGCAGCCTGCAGGGGGCTAGCACTGAAGCTTTCTTT CASSLQGASTEAFF
TRBJ2-6 once TRBV28 NA TGTGCCAGCAGTTCGGACCTTTTTGGGGCCAACGTCCTGACTTTC CASSSDLFGANVLTF
TRBJ2-5 NA TRBV18 TRBD2 TGTGCCAGCTCACCACCGCTAGCGGGGTCACAAGAGACCCAGTACTTC CASSPPLAGSQETQYF
TRBJ2-1 NA TRBV30 TRBD2 TGTGCCTGGAGTTGGGGAAGGACTAGCGGGAGGCACTACAATGAGCAGTTCTTC CAWSWGRTSGRHYNEQFF
TRBJ2-7 NA TRBV27 NA TGTGCCAGCAGTATTCAGGTTTCCTACGAGCAGTACTTC CASSIQVSYEQYF
TRBJ1-4 NA TRBV10-3 NA TGTGCCATCAGGAGGGGAGCAGAGGAAAAACTGTTTTTT CAIRRGAEEKLFF
TRBJ2-3 NA TRBV11-2 NA TGTGCCAGCAGCTTAGACATCAGCACAGATACGCAGTATTTT CASSLDISTDTQYF
TRBJ1-5 NA TRBV18 NA TGTGCCAGCTCAAGCCTGGAAGAAAATCAGCCCCAGCATTTT CASSSLEENQPQHF
TRBJ2-2 NA TRBV5-6 TRBD2 TGTGCCAGCAGCTTGGCCGGCGCTAGCGGGAGGTCTGGGGAGCTGTTTTTT CASSLAGASGRSGELFF